This T cell receptor (beta chain) was identified in a study of regulatory T cells in long-lasting Graves disease. Across the whole study: Over-5-year antithyroid drug use with positive TSH receptor antibodies defined persistent Graves' disease in the study. General study points: Newly diagnosed Graves' patients had higher TCR diversity than persistent ones. Newly diagnosed disease favored TRBV20-1 and TRBJ2-1 over persistent disease.

This clonotype was counted a few times. The antigen is unknown. The junction and the germline gene differ at one end; a read error may be behind it. Indicated time point: persistent/refractory GD, antithyroid drugs over 5 years with positive TRAb. Generation of the TCR library employed RNA extracted from PBMCs. Assembly of TCR beta libraries relied on iRepertoire HTBI primers together with Arm-PCR of CDR3 regions. Using its own MiXCR run on the multiplex PCR reads, TCRdb lists one record per CDR3 protein. The table records around 500,000 distinct CDR3 sequences, around 21% of them present only once. The CDR3 consists of 15 residues. Germline CDR1 is ENHRY and CDR2 is SYGVKD.

This rearrangement joins TRBV10-3 to TRBJ1-4; 8 nucleotides align to TRBD1. The specimen was peripheral blood mononuclear cells (PBMCs), collected when the disease was refractory, from a patient treated with antithyroid drugs. The sequence was obtained from a female donor with Graves disease. CDR3 loop: CAISARTGKNEELFF. CDR3 bases: TGTGCCATCAGTGCGAGGACAGGGAAGAATGAAGAACTGTTTTTT.